This entry lists 17 T cell receptor beta chains sequenced from one sample in a study of blood T cell repertoires in COVID-19. Some clones are missing from TCRdb's copy, which holds only in-frame ones; the method was immunoSEQ multiplex PCR. The sample gives 250,000 to 400,000 clones, roughly 88% of which show up once; 1.5% to 2% is in the top ten. Specimen: peripheral blood. The receptors stem from a woman under 40 with COVID-19, enrolled during active disease.

Here the CDR3 reads CASSRPAGALGEQFF. The CDR3 bases are TGTGCCAGCAGCCGGCCGGCGGGGGCCTTGGGTGAGCAGTTCTTC. This chain connects TRBV7-8 to TRBJ2-1; a weak D match, TRBD2 (7 bases). V was clipped by 5 bases and J by 9 bases, with 20 bases between them. The germline CDR1 and CDR2 sequences are SGHVS and FQNEAQ. CDR3 length: 15 amino acids.

V gene TRBV5-4 combines with J gene TRBJ2-7; 10 bases map to TRBD1. Germline V gene sequence: CDR1 SGHNT, CDR2 YYREEE (reference sequence). The CDR3 spans 15 residues. V was pared by 4 bases and J by 4 bases, with 8 bases of the junction left unmatched. The chain's CDR3 is CASSIDRGRFYEQYF. The CDR3 bases are TGTGCCAGCAGCATAGACAGGGGGCGTTTTTACGAGCAGTACTTC.

This clone was seen only a few times. This CDR3 is also generated by other DNA sequences in the sample. The chain recombines TRBV5-1 with TRBJ1-3; D is perhaps TRBD1 (5 bases). CDR1 is SGHRS, CDR2 YFSETQ, per germline. The CDR3 has 14 amino acids. The ends were cut back, 4 bases at V and 3 bases at J, with 11 bases in the middle. The CDR3 loop is CASSPGGSGNTIYF. CDR3 coding DNA: TGCGCCAGCAGCCCGGGGGGAAGTGGAAACACCATATATTTT.

This chain connects TRBV29-1 to TRBJ2-3; TRBD2 matches 8 bases. Germline lookup yields CDR1 SQVTM and CDR2 ANQGSEA. CDR3 length equals 15 residues. Trimming removed 6 bases from V and 6 bases from J; junction bases left unmatched: 14. For the CDR3, the DNA is TGCAGCGTCCTAAGAGGGACTAGTCGGGTGGATACGCAGTATTTT. It yields the protein CSVLRGTSRVDTQYF.

The chain recombines TRBV5-6 with TRBJ2-3; 9 nucleotides line up with TRBD2. The CDR3 runs 18 residues. The J segment lost 3 bases and the V segment lost 0 bases, leaving 11 bases of the junction unmatched. Germline V CDR1 and CDR2: SGHDT, YYEEEE. This CDR3 reads CASSLVVRWLAGTDTQYF. The CDR3 bases are TGTGCCAGCAGCTTGGTTGTGAGATGGCTAGCGGGGACAGATACGCAGTATTTT.

The chain employs TRBV13 and TRBJ1-6; 7 nucleotides line up with TRBD1. J gave up 8 bases and V 5 bases, and 6 bases lay outside the gene matches. Per the germline V gene, CDR1 is PRHDT and CDR2 is FYEKMQ (reference sequence). This CDR3 has 14 residues. CDR3 loop: CASSAGTEDSPLHF. In DNA, the CDR3 is TGTGCCAGCAGCGCCGGGACAGAGGATTCACCCCTCCACTTT.

V is TRBV6-5 and J is TRBJ1-2; 10 nucleotides align to TRBD1. CDR1 is MNHEY, CDR2 SVGAGI, per germline. The CDR3 sequence is 13 residues long. Unmatched junction bases numbered 4, after V lost 6 bases and J lost 6 bases. The CDR3 sequence: CASRQDRGDGYTF. The CDR3 DNA reads as TGTGCCAGCAGACAGGACAGGGGGGATGGCTACACCTTC.

This rearrangement joins TRBV2 to TRBJ2-3; tentative D call: TRBD1 (6 bases). CDR1 is SNHLY and CDR2 is FYNNEI in the germline V gene. Between the trimmed V and J ends, which lost 5 bases and 10 bases, there was a span of 13 bases. This CDR3 region has 12 residues. CDR3 residues: CASSRTVGPQYF. The CDR3 DNA reads as TGTGCCAGCAGTAGGACAGTTGGGCCGCAGTATTTT.

The DNA of the CDR3 is TGTGCCAGTGCTGTAGACAGGGACCATTCAGCCCAGCATTTT. This translates into CASAVDRDHSAQHF. The rearrangement joins TRBV6-5 to TRBJ1-5; 7 bases line up with TRBD1. Germline V gene sequence: CDR1 MNHEY, CDR2 SVGAGI. The CDR3 contains 14 residues. Trimming cost V 9 bases and J 11 bases; bases outside gene matches: 16.

This clone has more than one count but fewer than ten. Here the CDR3 DNA reads TGTGCCAGCAGCCACCTAACGACCCAACAGCATTCACCCCTCCACTTT. Translated, it gives CASSHLTTQQHSPLHF. The V and J genes are TRBV4-2 and TRBJ1-6, with D hard to call. Looked up from germline, CDR1 is LGHNA and CDR2 is YNFKEQ. The CDR3 has 16 residues. Trimming stripped 3 bases from V and 8 bases from J, with 17 bases between.

The CDR3 loop is CASSRSGVNEQFF. The CDR3 DNA follows: TGTGCCAGCAGCCGTAGCGGGGTAAATGAGCAGTTCTTC. The V call is TRBV3-1 (or the pseudogene TRBV3-2), the J call TRBJ2-1; 8 bases line up with TRBD2. Per the germline V gene, CDR1 is LGHDT and CDR2 is YNNKEL (reference sequence). The CDR3 is 13 residues long. The trim removed 4 bases at V and 7 bases at J, leaving 3 bases unmatched.

This chain uses TRBV7-9 with TRBJ1-2, with 8 bases identical to TRBD1. The length of the CDR3 is 14 residues. Per germline, CDR1 SEHNR and CDR2 FQNEAQ (reference sequence). With V trimmed by 4 bases and J by 8 bases, 9 bases remained unmatched. This CDR3 reads CASSSLDRGGGYTF. Written as DNA, the CDR3 is TGTGCCAGCAGCTCCCTAGACAGGGGCGGGGGCTACACCTTC.

V and J are TRBV2 and TRBJ2-1; 8 bases fit TRBD2. This CDR3 comprises 14 residues. Germline-derived CDR1 and CDR2 are SNHLY and FYNNEI. V lost 8 bases, J lost 6 bases, and 9 bases stayed unmatched. The CDR3 DNA follows: TGTGCCAGCTCATCCGGGGGGGCTGGCAATGAGCAGTTCTTC. As protein: CASSSGGAGNEQFF.

This sequence joins TRBV5-4 and TRBJ2-2, with a weak D call TRBD1 (6 bases). CDR3 length: 16 amino acids. V lost 3 bases, J lost 5 bases, and 17 bases lay in between. Per germline, CDR1 SGHNT and CDR2 YYREEE (reference sequence). The CDR3 region is CASSSAADRSTGELFF. The CDR3 DNA is TGTGCCAGCAGCTCCGCCGCTGACAGGAGTACCGGGGAGCTGTTTTTT.

V usage is TRBV5-1 and J usage is TRBJ1-4; TRBD1 matches at 12 bases. The CDR3 totals 16 residues. Germline CDR1 SGHRS, CDR2 YFSETQ. V trimming: 0 bases; J trimming: 6 bases; junction bases outside the gene matches: 3. The CDR3 nucleotides are TGCGCCAGCAGCTTGGCCGGGACAGGGGGCTATGAAAAACTGTTTTTT. It encodes CASSLAGTGGYEKLFF.

This clone was counted only a few times. The chain recombines TRBV9 with TRBJ1-4; TRBD1 is a possible D gene (5 bases). Trimming pared 0 bases from V and 8 bases from J, leaving 11 bases between. Germline CDR1 reads SGDLS; CDR2 reads YYNGEE. The CDR3 spans 14 residues. The CDR3 here is CASSVDGGREKLFF. The CDR3 DNA follows: TGTGCCAGCAGCGTAGACGGGGGTCGGGAAAAACTGTTTTTT. The complete variable domain, with remaining parts taken from reference TRBV9 and TRBJ1-4, reads DSGVTQTPKHLITATGQRVTLRCSPRSGDLSVYWYQQSLDQGLQFLIQYYNGEERAKGNILERFSAQQFPDLHSELNLSSLELGDSALYFCASSVDGGREKLFFGSGTQLSVL.

In its sample, this clone was seen once. The chain combines TRBV6-5 with TRBJ2-7; 11 positions match TRBD2. The trim removed 3 bases at V and 4 bases at J, leaving 8 bases unmatched. The CDR3 runs 16 residues. Germline V gene data show CDR1 as MNHEY and CDR2 as SVGAGI. The CDR3 protein is CASSYGASGGKYEQYV. The DNA of the CDR3 is TGTGCCAGCAGTTATGGGGCTAGCGGGGGGAAATACGAGCAGTACGTC.